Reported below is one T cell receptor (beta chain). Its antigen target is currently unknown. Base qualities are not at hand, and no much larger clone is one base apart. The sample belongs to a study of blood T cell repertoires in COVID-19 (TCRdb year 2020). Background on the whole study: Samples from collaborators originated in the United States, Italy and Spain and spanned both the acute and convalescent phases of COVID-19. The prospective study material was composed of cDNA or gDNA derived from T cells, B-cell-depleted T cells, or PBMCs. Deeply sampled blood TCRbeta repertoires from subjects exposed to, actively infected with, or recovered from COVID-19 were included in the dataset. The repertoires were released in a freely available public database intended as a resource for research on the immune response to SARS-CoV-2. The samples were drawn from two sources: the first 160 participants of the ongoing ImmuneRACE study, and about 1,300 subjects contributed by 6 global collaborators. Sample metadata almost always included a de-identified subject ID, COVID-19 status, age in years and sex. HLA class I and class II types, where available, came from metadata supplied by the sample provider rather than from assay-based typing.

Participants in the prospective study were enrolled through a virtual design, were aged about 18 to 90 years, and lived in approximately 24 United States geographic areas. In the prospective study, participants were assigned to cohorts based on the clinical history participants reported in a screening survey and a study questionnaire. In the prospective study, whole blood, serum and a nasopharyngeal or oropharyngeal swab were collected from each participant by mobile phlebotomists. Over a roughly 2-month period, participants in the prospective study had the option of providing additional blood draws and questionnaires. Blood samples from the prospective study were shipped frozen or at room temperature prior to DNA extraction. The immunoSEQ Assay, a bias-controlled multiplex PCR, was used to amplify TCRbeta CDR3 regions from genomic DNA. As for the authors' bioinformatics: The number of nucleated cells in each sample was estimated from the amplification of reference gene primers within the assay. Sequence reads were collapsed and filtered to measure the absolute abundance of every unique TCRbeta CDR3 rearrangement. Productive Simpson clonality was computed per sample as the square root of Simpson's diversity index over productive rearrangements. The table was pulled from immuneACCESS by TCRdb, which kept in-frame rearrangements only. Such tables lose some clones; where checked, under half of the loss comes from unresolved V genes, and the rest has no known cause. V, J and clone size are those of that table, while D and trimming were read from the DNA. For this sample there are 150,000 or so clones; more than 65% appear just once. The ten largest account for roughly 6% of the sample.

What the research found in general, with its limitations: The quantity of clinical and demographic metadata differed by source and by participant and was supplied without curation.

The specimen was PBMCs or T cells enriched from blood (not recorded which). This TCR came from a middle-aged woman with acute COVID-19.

The CDR3 region has the sequence CASSWTSGSYNEQFF. The DNA sequence is as follows: TGTGCCAGCAGCTGGACTAGCGGGAGCTACAATGAGCAGTTCTTC. Recombination linked TRBV6-5 to TRBJ2-1, and 13 bases in between align with TRBD2. The CDR3 has 15 amino acids, counting the end cysteine and phenylalanine. The retained sequence is limited to the CDR3, 45 bases, with the frame set at the first base. The germline V gene yields MNHEY for CDR1 and SVGAGI for CDR2. Germline trimming: 6 bases from V, 3 bases from J; junction bases outside gene matches: 2.